This is a list of T cell receptor beta chains from one sample in a study of blood T cell repertoires in COVID-19. Only in-frame clones appear in the TCRdb table, and some are missing; sequencing was by immunoSEQ multiplex PCR. The sample lists 250,000 or so clones, about 88% occurring once. Specimen: peripheral blood. These receptors came from a woman between 55 and 75 years old with COVID-19, enrolled during active disease. Both conserved end residues are part of each CDR3. D genes are given only for firm matches. The size of a clone is reported for some rows only, either as once, few or many, or as a class for expanded clones.

cdr3_nt cdr3_aa v_call clone_size j_call d_call
TGCGCCAGCAGCCCCCCGGACAGGAAGAGGGAAAAACTGTTTTTT CASSPPDRKREKLFF TRBV4-1 - TRBJ1-4 TRBD1
TGTGCCAGCAGCCGGGACTTTGGAAACACCATATATTTT CASSRDFGNTIYF TRBV11-3 once TRBJ1-3 -
TGTGCCAGCAGTGAGACGCGGGGGAGGGACACTGAAGCTTTCTTT CASSETRGRDTEAFF TRBV2 - TRBJ1-1 -
TGTGCCAGCAGCTTAAGCGTTACCGGGGAGCTGTTTTTT CASSLSVTGELFF TRBV11-3 - TRBJ2-2 -
TGTGCCAGCAGTAACTACAGGGGTTCGAATGAAAAACTGTTTTTT CASSNYRGSNEKLFF TRBV6-1 - TRBJ1-4 TRBD1
TGTGCCAGCAGCTTAATCACATCCGAGCAGTACTTC CASSLITSEQYF TRBV11-2 once TRBJ2-7 -
TGTGCCTGGAGTTCATACAGCGGGAGCGCCTTCGACTATGGCTACACCTTC CAWSSYSGSAFDYGYTF TRBV30 - TRBJ1-2 -
TGTGCCAGTAGTATAGATGGGACAGGGGATACTGAAGCTTTCTTT CASSIDGTGDTEAFF TRBV19 - TRBJ1-1 TRBD1
TGTGCCAGCCGACAGGGTTTGAATTCACCCCTCCACTTT CASRQGLNSPLHF TRBV2 - TRBJ1-6 TRBD1
TGTGCCAGCAGTTTAAGCGGCGGGGGGCTCGGAGGAAACACCATATATTTT CASSLSGGGLGGNTIYF TRBV28 - TRBJ1-3 -
TGCAGCGTTGCGTCCGTGGAGGTTGGAGCTTTCTTT CSVASVEVGAFF TRBV29-1 - TRBJ1-1 -
TGTGCTAGTGGATCCTCACTGACTAGCGGGATGTATAATGAGCAGTTCTTC CASGSSLTSGMYNEQFF TRBV12-5 - TRBJ2-1 TRBD2
TGTGCCAGCAGTGAAGCGTTGACTAGCGGTTACAATGAGCAGTTCTTC CASSEALTSGYNEQFF TRBV2 - TRBJ2-1 TRBD2
TGTGCCAGCAGCCTTATGCGGCGCTCTGGAAACACCATATATTTT CASSLMRRSGNTIYF TRBV14 - TRBJ1-3 -
TGTGCCAGCAGCGCGACAGGGGAGTACACAGATACGCAGTATTTT CASSATGEYTDTQYF TRBV9 - TRBJ2-3 TRBD1
TGTGCCAGCAGCGCCTGGACAGGGAGGGGCACTGAAGCTTTCTTT CASSAWTGRGTEAFF TRBV7-8 - TRBJ1-1 TRBD1
TGTGCCAGCAGTTCCCTCGCTTCAGGGGGTTGGGGCTACACCTTC CASSSLASGGWGYTF TRBV7-6 - TRBJ1-2 TRBD1
TGTGCCAGCTCACCGCGGATTAAGCCTCCCTCGACAGGGGAATTAGGCACCGGGGAGCTGTTTTTT CASSPRIKPPSTGELGTGELFF TRBV18 - TRBJ2-2 TRBD1
TGCGCCAGCAGCCGATACCGGACAGGGGGCGTTTTTGGAAACACCATATATTTT CASSRYRTGGVFGNTIYF TRBV5-1 - TRBJ1-3 TRBD1
TGCGCCAGCAGCTTGGCCGGCGGTCAGCCCCAGCATTTT CASSLAGGQPQHF TRBV5-1 - TRBJ1-5 -
TGTGCCAGCAGCATCCACACGGGGGAGCATTCTGGGGCCAACGTCCTGACTTTC CASSIHTGEHSGANVLTF TRBV9 - TRBJ2-6 -
TGTGCCAGCAGCTTACAGGGGAACCCCTACAATGAGCAGTTCTTC CASSLQGNPYNEQFF TRBV11-2 - TRBJ2-1 -
TGTGCCAGCAGCTTAACCGCGGGAGAGCCCCAGCATTTT CASSLTAGEPQHF TRBV7-3 - TRBJ1-5 -
TGTGCCAGCTCGGGAGGAGGAATAAGCAATCAGCCCCAGCATTTT CASSGGGISNQPQHF TRBV2 few TRBJ1-5 -
TGTGCCAGCAGCCTCGACAGGGGAGGCTACACCTTC CASSLDRGGYTF TRBV3-1/TRBV3-2 - TRBJ1-2 TRBD1
TGTGCCAGCAGTTACTCCACACGACGTAGCGGGAGGATGGGGGAGCAGTACTTC CASSYSTRRSGRMGEQYF TRBV6-2/TRBV6-3 - TRBJ2-7 TRBD2
TGTGCCAGCAGCCTACCCCGGGGCAGGGGCTCGGAACTGTTTTTT CASSLPRGRGSELFF TRBV28 - TRBJ1-4 -
TGTGCCAGCAGCGTAGTTGCTAGCGGAGATACGCAGTATTTT CASSVVASGDTQYF TRBV9 - TRBJ2-3 TRBD2
TGCGCCAGCAGCCAAGTCACAGGGGGCGTTGGGGCACATACGCAGTATTTT CASSQVTGGVGAHTQYF TRBV4-3 once TRBJ2-3 TRBD1
TGTGCCAGCAGTTCGACTAGCGGGAGGGCCTTCGGGGAGCTGTTTTTT CASSSTSGRAFGELFF TRBV28 - TRBJ2-2 TRBD2
TGTGCCAGCAGCCGGGGGGCTTTAGGAGATACGCAGTATTTT CASSRGALGDTQYF TRBV5-4 once TRBJ2-3 -
TGTGCCAGCAGCCAAGATGGGGTGGAGCTAGCGATCTTGAACACCGGGGAGCTGTTTTTT CASSQDGVELAILNTGELFF TRBV3-1/TRBV3-2 - TRBJ2-2 -
TGTGCCAGCAGCTCCAAACCTCAGGGGGATTTTACTGAAGCTTTCTTT CASSSKPQGDFTEAFF TRBV7-6 - TRBJ1-1 TRBD1
TGTGCCAGCAGTGAGACAGGGAGGAACACTGAAGCTTTCTTT CASSETGRNTEAFF TRBV6-1 once TRBJ1-1 TRBD1
TGTGCCAGCAGCTTAGGGGGCGCTTACACAGATACGCAGTATTTT CASSLGGAYTDTQYF TRBV7-2 - TRBJ2-3 -
TGTGCCAGCTCACCCGGACAAGGAAACTATGGCTACACCTTC CASSPGQGNYGYTF TRBV18 - TRBJ1-2 -
TGTGCCAGCAGTTCCCCCCTGGCGGGAGATTGGAATACGCAGTATTTT CASSSPLAGDWNTQYF TRBV28 once TRBJ2-3 TRBD2
TGTGCCAGCAGCTTAGCTGCGACATCATCTGAAGCTTTCTTT CASSLAATSSEAFF TRBV7-9 - TRBJ1-1 -
TGTGCCACCAGCGATACCGCGGGGGAAAACACTGAAGCTTTCTTT CATSDTAGENTEAFF TRBV24-1 - TRBJ1-1 -
TGTGCCAGCTCACCACGGGGAGTAGCGGGAGAGGGAGATACGCAGTATTTT CASSPRGVAGEGDTQYF TRBV18 - TRBJ2-3 TRBD2
TGTGCCAGCAGCCCCAACCCCCCCGGGAGGCTAGGCGATGAGCAGTTCTTC CASSPNPPGRLGDEQFF TRBV11-3 - TRBJ2-1 TRBD2
TGCAGCGTTGGAGGCGGGAGGGCCCTCGGGACAGATACGCAGTATTTT CSVGGGRALGTDTQYF TRBV29-1 once TRBJ2-3 TRBD2
TGTGCCAGCAGCTTAGTTCGCGGGACGCAGTATTTT CASSLVRGTQYF TRBV13 - TRBJ2-3 -